This entry features one TCR beta chain sequence. Its antigen is not yet known. Its ends do not fully match the called genes, so a read error is possible. The CDR3 has 17 amino acids, counting the end cysteine and phenylalanine. Only the CDR3 DNA is retained, 51 bases long and in frame from the first base. CDR1 and CDR2 were assigned from the germline V gene as SGHVS and FNYEAQ. This record belongs to a study of blood T cells in healthy people across ages (dated by TCRdb to between 2014 and 2016). A note on the overall study: Template switching captured roughly one uniquely barcoded TCR beta cDNA molecule per two T cells in model experiments. Two additional independent replicas of 1 million unique cDNA reads from the same blood draw were analyzed for two donors (one aged 18 to 30 and one aged 80 or older). The donors were divided into four age groups: young (average around 17 years), middle-aged (about 41), aged (approximately 62) and long-lived (approximately 74). Donors of different ages were randomly distributed across sequencing lanes to avoid experimental bias. To track age-related changes in TCR beta repertoire diversity, the study relied on deep sequencing normalized with unique cDNA molecular identifiers. Study-level results and caveats: Conclusive comparison of naive and antigen-experienced compartments was prevented by the profiling of bulk unsorted PBMCs. As age increased, observed TCR beta diversity per million T cells dropped in a roughly linear way, and a significant reduction was already evident by age 40. Estimates of total diversity from one million sequenced T cells were regarded as lower bounds and underestimates. The long-lived group showed more naive CD4+ T cells, fewer expanded clones and increased TCR diversity than the aged group, suggesting age selection. The percentage of naive T cells measured by flow cytometry correlated strongly with observed TCR beta diversity. Because the CMV infection status of the donors was unknown, age-related changes in expanded clonotypes may potentially have been confounded.

Library preparation was by 5' RACE. The sample was run on an Illumina HiSeq 2500. A second roughly 7 to 12 cycle PCR used a sample-barcoded 5' primer and a J-beta primer mix. Each TCR beta cDNA molecule received a unique molecular identifier from a template-switch 5' adaptor carrying 12 random nucleotides. At least 2.5 million CDR3-containing paired-end reads were obtained from each sample. First-strand cDNA synthesis was performed from all RNA using the Mint cDNA synthesis kit, with priming by a TRBC-specific oligonucleotide. Following uracil-DNA glycosylase treatment, all cDNA underwent a first 18-cycle PCR with the universal primers M1SS and BC2_uni_R. The study's own analysis went as follows. For normalization, 1 million high-quality reads, each with a distinct molecular identifier, were randomly selected from each sample. Reads with shared molecular identifiers were discarded instead of being binned into consensus sequences. CDR3 identification, clonotype clustering and error correction used MiTCR with a Q25 quality threshold and the strictest error-elimination algorithm. A nonparametric unseen species model with Euler transformation was used to estimate lower-bound total TCR beta diversity. TCRdb reran the public reads through fastp at Q25 and MiXCR, keeping productive beta chains. Records with the same CDR3 protein are collapsed into one entry carrying the most frequent genes and DNA. None of the V and J calls come from the authors' own analysis; TCRdb made them. This sample lists approximately 810,000 distinct CDR3 sequences; around 36% were detected once. The ten largest make up over 10% of the sample.

Donors were around 37 systemically healthy Caucasian individuals from Russia aged roughly 6 to 100 years. Each donor gave 8 to 10 milliliters of peripheral blood, drawn into EDTA-treated Vacutainer tubes. Ficoll-Paque density-gradient centrifugation was used to isolate PBMCs, with at least 6.5 million per sample. Trizol reagent was used to extract total RNA from PBMCs, with at least 6 micrograms per sample. For every donor, flow cytometry on a PBMC aliquot measured the percentage of naive CD45RAhigh/CD27high T cells. This clonotype was obtained from a man aged 18 to 29 in good health. Sample: blood. This chain joins TRBV7-6 to TRBJ2-1, and 11 bases in between align with TRBD2. The CDR3 protein: CASSAETSGVRYSEQFF. The DNA sequence is given as TGTGCCAGCAGCGCCGAGACTAGCGGGGTCCGCTACAGTGAGCAGTTCTTC.